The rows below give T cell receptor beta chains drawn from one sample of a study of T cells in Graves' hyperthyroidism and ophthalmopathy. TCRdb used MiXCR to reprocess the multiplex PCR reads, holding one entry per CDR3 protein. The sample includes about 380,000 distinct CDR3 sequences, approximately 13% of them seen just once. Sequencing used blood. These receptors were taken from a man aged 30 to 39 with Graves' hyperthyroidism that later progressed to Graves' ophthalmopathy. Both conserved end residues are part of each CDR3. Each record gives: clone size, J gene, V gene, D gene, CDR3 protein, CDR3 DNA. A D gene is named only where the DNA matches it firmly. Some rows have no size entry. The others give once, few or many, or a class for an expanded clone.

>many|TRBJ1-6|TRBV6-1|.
CASSTDGGVSPLHF
TGTGCCAGCAGTACGGACGGTGGAGTGTCACCCCTCCACTTT
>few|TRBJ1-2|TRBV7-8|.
CASSPWARRDYGYTF
TGTGCCAGCAGCCCTTGGGCCCGGAGGGACTATGGCTACACCTTC
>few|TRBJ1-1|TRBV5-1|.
CASGKIDRRSPMNTEAFF
TGCGCCAGCGGCAAAATAGACAGGAGGAGTCCAATGAACACTGAAGCTTTCTTT
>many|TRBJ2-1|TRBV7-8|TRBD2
CASSPGGGTSGGAKEQFF
TGTGCCAGCAGCCCCGGGGGGGGGACTAGCGGGGGGGCGAAAGAGCAGTTCTTC
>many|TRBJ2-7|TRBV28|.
CASSPTDSYEQYF
TGTGCCAGCAGTCCAACAGATTCCTACGAGCAGTACTTC
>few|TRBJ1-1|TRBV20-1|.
CSARAAQPNTEAFF
TGCAGTGCTAGGGCAGCCCAGCCGAACACTGAAGCTTTCTTT
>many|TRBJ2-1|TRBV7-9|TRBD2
CASSGTSETNEQFF
TGTGCCAGCAGCGGGACTAGCGAGACCAATGAGCAGTTCTTC
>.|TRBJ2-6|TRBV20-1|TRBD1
CSARKGAGANVLTF
TGCAGTGCTAGGAAGGGGGCCGGGGCCAACGTCCTGACTTTC
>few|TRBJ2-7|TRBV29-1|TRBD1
CSVKPGQGVHEQYF
TGCAGCGTGAAACCGGGACAGGGAGTCCACGAGCAGTACTTC
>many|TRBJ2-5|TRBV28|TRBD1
CASHSGTTGRTQYF
TGTGCCAGCCACTCCGGGACGACAGGGAGAACCCAGTACTTC
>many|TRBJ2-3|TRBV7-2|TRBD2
CASSLVGTSGGVTDTQYF
TGTGCCAGCAGCTTAGTGGGGACTAGCGGGGGGGTAACAGATACGCAGTATTTT
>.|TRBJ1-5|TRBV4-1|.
CASSQGWGVGVWSNQPQHF
TGCGCCAGCAGCCAGGGATGGGGGGTGGGGGTATGGAGCAATCAGCCCCAGCATTTT
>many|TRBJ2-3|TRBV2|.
CASSASGADTQYF
TGTGCCAGCAGCGCATCAGGGGCAGATACGCAGTATTTT
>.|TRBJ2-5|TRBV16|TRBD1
CASSQTGQGHQETQYF
TGTGCCAGCAGCCAAACGGGACAGGGTCATCAAGAGACCCAGTACTTC
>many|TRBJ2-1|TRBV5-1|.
CASSLSGQGYNEQFF
TGCGCCAGCAGCTTGTCAGGCCAGGGGTACAATGAGCAGTTCTTC
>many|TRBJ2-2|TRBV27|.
CASSLEGYGELFF
TGTGCCAGCAGTTTGGAGGGTTACGGGGAGCTGTTTTTT
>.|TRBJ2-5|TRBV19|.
CASSLMGHAQETQYF
TGTGCCAGTAGTCTTATGGGACACGCCCAAGAGACCCAGTACTTC
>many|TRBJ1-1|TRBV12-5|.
CASGPHLLSGAGGTEAFF
TGTGCTAGTGGTCCCCATCTTCTCTCGGGGGCCGGGGGGACTGAAGCTTTCTTT
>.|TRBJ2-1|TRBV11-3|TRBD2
CASSPPVSGDYNEQFF
TGTGCCAGCAGCCCCCCAGTGAGCGGGGACTACAATGAGCAGTTCTTC
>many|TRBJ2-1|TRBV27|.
CASLTGRDYNEQFF
TGTGCCAGCTTAACGGGACGGGATTACAATGAGCAGTTCTTC
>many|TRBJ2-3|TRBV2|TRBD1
CATPGEGAIDTQYF
TGTGCAACCCCGGGTGAGGGGGCAATTGATACGCAGTATTTT
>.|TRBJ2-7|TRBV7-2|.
CASSSYALGGTYSYEQYF
TGTGCCAGCAGCTCTTATGCCCTCGGCGGGACGTATTCCTACGAGCAGTACTTC
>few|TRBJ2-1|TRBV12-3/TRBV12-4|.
CASSLQGGSEQFF
TGTGCCAGCAGTTTACAAGGGGGGAGTGAGCAGTTCTTC
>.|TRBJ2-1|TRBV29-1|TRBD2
CSEIPLAGGFEQFF
TGCAGCGAAATACCACTAGCGGGGGGTTTTGAGCAGTTCTTC
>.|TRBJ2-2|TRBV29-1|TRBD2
CSVTGTSFGELFF
TGCAGCGTTACCGGGACTAGTTTTGGGGAGCTGTTTTTT
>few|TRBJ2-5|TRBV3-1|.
CASSHRQSGETQYF
TGTGCCAGCAGCCACCGACAGTCGGGAGAGACCCAGTACTTC
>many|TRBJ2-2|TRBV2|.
CASSEVAGSNTGELFF
TGTGCCAGCAGTGAAGTGGCAGGATCGAACACCGGGGAGCTGTTTTTT
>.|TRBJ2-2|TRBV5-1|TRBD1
CASSWAGGTGELFF
TGCGCCAGCAGCTGGGCAGGGGGCACCGGGGAGCTGTTTTTT
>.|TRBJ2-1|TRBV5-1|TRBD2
CASSSTSGVSGEQFF
TGCGCCAGCAGCTCGACTAGCGGGGTCAGCGGTGAGCAGTTCTTC
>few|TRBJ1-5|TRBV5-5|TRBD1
CASSSGQKNQPQHF
TGTGCCAGCAGCTCGGGACAGAAAAATCAGCCCCAGCATTTT
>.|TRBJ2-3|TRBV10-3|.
CAISGGASPDTQYF
TGTGCCATCAGCGGTGGGGCTAGTCCAGATACGCAGTATTTT
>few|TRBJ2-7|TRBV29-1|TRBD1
CSVAFGTGSYEQYF
TGCAGCGTCGCCTTCGGGACAGGGTCCTACGAGCAGTACTTC
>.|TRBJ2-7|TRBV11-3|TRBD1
CASSLTGDLYEQYF
TGTGCCAGCAGCTTAACAGGGGATCTTTACGAGCAGTACTTC
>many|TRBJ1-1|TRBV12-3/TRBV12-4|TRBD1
CASSPTGRNTEAFF
TGTGCCAGCAGTCCGACAGGGCGAAACACTGAAGCTTTCTTT
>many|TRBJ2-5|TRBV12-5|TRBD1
CASGLGQALSQETQYF
TGTGCTAGTGGTCTCGGACAGGCATTATCTCAAGAGACCCAGTACTTC
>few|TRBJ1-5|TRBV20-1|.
CSASIGGNQPQHF
TGCAGTGCTTCGATCGGAGGAAATCAGCCCCAGCATTTT
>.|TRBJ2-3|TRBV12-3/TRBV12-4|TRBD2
CASSFGGGADTQYF
TGTGCCAGCAGTTTCGGGGGGGGAGCAGATACGCAGTATTTT
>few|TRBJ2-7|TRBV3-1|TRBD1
CASSTRQGSYEQYF
TGTGCCAGCAGCACCCGACAGGGCTCCTACGAGCAGTACTTC
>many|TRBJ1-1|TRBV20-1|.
CSARQPGNTEAFF
TGCAGTGCTAGACAACCAGGGAACACTGAAGCTTTCTTT
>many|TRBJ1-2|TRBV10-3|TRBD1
CASRDRDYGYTF
TGTGCCAGCCGGGACAGGGACTATGGCTACACCTTC
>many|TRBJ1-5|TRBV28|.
CASSQGYDQPQHF
TGTGCCAGCAGTCAGGGGTATGATCAGCCCCAGCATTTT